These 15 T cell receptor beta chains were all obtained from the same sample, sequenced in a study of blood T cell repertoires in COVID-19. Only in-frame clones appear in the TCRdb table, and some are missing; sequencing was by immunoSEQ multiplex PCR. The repertoire consists of about 220,000 clones, with more than 70% occurring once and the leading ten covering approximately 2.3%. The material sequenced was PBMCs or T cells enriched from blood (not recorded which). The receptors were sampled from a woman in her thirties or forties with acute COVID-19.

The chain recombines TRBV4-3 with TRBJ2-1; TRBD2 agrees at 7 bases. Germline-derived CDR1 and CDR2 are LGHNA and YSLEER. This CDR3 is 16 amino acids long. V lost 4 bases to trimming and J lost 4 bases; unmatched junction nucleotides: 10. The DNA for the CDR3 is TGCGCCAGCAGCCGGCAAAGCGGGACCCTATACAATGAGCAGTTCTTC. Its protein is CASSRQSGTLYNEQFF.

The rearrangement links TRBV5-5 to TRBJ2-1; TRBD2 might be the D (6 bases). V lost 4 bases and J 7 bases, leaving 15 bases between the germline ends. There are 14 residues in the CDR3. Germline loops: CDR1 SGHKS, CDR2 YYEKEE (reference sequence). The CDR3 spells CASSPWGDENEQFF. The CDR3 nucleotides read TGTGCCAGCAGCCCATGGGGGGATGAGAATGAGCAGTTCTTC.

In the case of this clone: The sample carries other DNA sequences with the same CDR3. The chain couples TRBV10-3 to TRBJ1-2; 8 bases align to TRBD1. The CDR3 extends over 13 amino acids. The germline V gene has CDR1 ENHRY and CDR2 SYGVKD. J lost 2 bases, V lost 4 bases, and 0 bases had no gene match. The DNA of the CDR3 is TGTGCCATCAGTGGGGACAGGAACTATGGCTACACCTTC. Translation: CAISGDRNYGYTF.

This chain joins TRBV2 and TRBJ1-5; a weak D match, TRBD1 (5 bases). CDR1 and CDR2 (germline): SNHLY, FYNNEI. This CDR3 comprises 14 residues. With 3 bases removed from V and 6 bases from J, the gap between germline ends came to 12 bases. The CDR3 nucleotides read TGTGCCAGCAGTGACGTGGGGGGGGGTCAGCCCCAGCATTTT. It codes for CASSDVGGGQPQHF.

The CDR3 DNA follows: TGTGCCAGCAGCCCAGGACAGGGGTTTGACTGGAGCACTGAAGCTTTCTTT. Its translation is CASSPGQGFDWSTEAFF. The chain employs TRBV7-9 and TRBJ1-1; 9 positions agree with TRBD1. The germline V gene has CDR1 SEHNR and CDR2 FQNEAQ (reference sequence). V trimming: 5 bases; J trimming: 4 bases; junction bases outside the gene matches: 14. This CDR3 region has 17 residues.

CDR3 nucleotide sequence: TGCGCCAGCAGTGTGGGGCAGGGGGCGACCGGGGAGCTGTTTTTT. It codes for CASSVGQGATGELFF. J is TRBJ2-2 and V is TRBV10-1; the match to TRBD1 covers 8 bases. With V trimmed by 4 bases and J by 5 bases, 6 bases remained unmatched. The CDR3 spans 15 residues. CDR1 is WNHNN and CDR2 is SYGVQD in the germline V gene (reference sequence).

The gene calls are TRBV29-1 and TRBJ2-1; 7 nucleotides match TRBD2. This CDR3 has 13 amino acids. Losses at the gene ends were 4 bases for V and 3 bases for J; bases not matched to a gene: 3. Germline V gives CDR1 SQVTM, CDR2 ANQGSEA. The CDR3 loop is CSVVQRGYNEQFF. CDR3 DNA sequence: TGCAGCGTTGTCCAGCGGGGCTACAATGAGCAGTTCTTC.

The chain recombines TRBV7-9 with TRBJ2-2; 10 positions agree with TRBD2. Germline loops: CDR1 SEHNR, CDR2 FQNEAQ (reference sequence). V lost 8 bases and J lost 4; bases outside the gene matches: 10. The CDR3 is 16 amino acids. The CDR3 here is CASGYRGLAPTGELFF. CDR3 coding DNA: TGTGCCAGCGGGTACAGGGGACTAGCGCCCACCGGGGAGCTGTTTTTT.

The CDR3 region is CASSYTLPGQTTDTQYF. The CDR3 bases are TGTGCCAGCAGCTATACCCTTCCGGGACAAACCACAGATACGCAGTATTTT. The J gene is TRBJ2-3, the V gene TRBV7-9, with D possibly matching TRBD1 (6 bases). The CDR3 extends over 17 amino acids. In germline, CDR1 is SEHNR, CDR2 FQNEAQ (reference sequence). Between the trimmed V and J ends, which lost 4 bases and 2 bases, there was a span of 19 bases.

J is TRBJ1-1 and V is TRBV4-3, with D tentatively TRBD1 (6 bases). V lost 0 bases and J lost 2, with 10 bases in between. Germline V gene lookup returns CDR1 LGHNA and CDR2 YSLEER. This CDR3 region has 15 residues. In DNA, the CDR3 is TGCGCCAGCAGCCAAGAACCAGGGGAAAACACTGAAGCTTTCTTT. Translating gives CASSQEPGENTEAFF.

The chain carries TRBV9 and TRBJ1-4, with a weak D call TRBD1 (6 bases). The CDR3 consists of 15 residues. Germline lookup yields CDR1 SGDLS and CDR2 YYNGEE. With 0 bases removed from V and 5 bases from J, the gap between germline ends came to 11 bases. The CDR3 sequence is CASSVDGGANEKLFF. In nucleotides, the CDR3 is TGTGCCAGCAGCGTAGACGGGGGGGCGAATGAAAAACTGTTTTTT.

V gene TRBV30 combines with J gene TRBJ1-2; D unresolved. The CDR3 consists of 13 residues. The ends were cut back, 1 base at V and 2 bases at J, with 8 bases in the middle. CDR1 is GTSNPN, CDR2 SVGIG, per germline (reference sequence). This CDR3 is CAWSGEENYGYTF. The DNA for the CDR3 is TGTGCCTGGAGTGGGGAGGAAAACTATGGCTACACCTTC.

The rearrangement links TRBV5-4 to TRBJ1-2; 7 bases fit TRBD1. There are 14 residues in the CDR3. Germline V gene sequence: CDR1 SGHNT, CDR2 YYREEE (reference sequence). Germline trimming cut 0 bases from V and 8 bases from J; bases unmatched to any gene: 7. DNA of the CDR3: TGTGCCAGCAGCTTGGCCAGGGGGGAGGAAGGCTACACCTTC. Amino acid sequence: CASSLARGEEGYTF.

The chain is built from TRBV9 and TRBJ1-2, with 9 bases aligning to TRBD1. From germline, CDR1 is SGDLS and CDR2 YYNGEE. V lost 4 bases and J lost 3; bases outside the gene matches: 7. The CDR3 consists of 15 residues. The CDR3 nucleotides are TGTGCCAGCAGCCTTGGACAGGGGCTTCACTATGGCTACACCTTC. Translating it yields CASSLGQGLHYGYTF.

The chain recombines TRBV9 with TRBJ2-1; 8 bases are shared with TRBD2. Germline V gene sequence: CDR1 SGDLS, CDR2 YYNGEE. J was trimmed by 6 bases and V by 0 bases; bases with no gene match: 11. The CDR3 contains 17 residues. Written as DNA, the CDR3 is TGTGCCAGCAGCGTAGTAGGCGGGGGGTCCCTTCGCAATGAGCAGTTCTTC. It specifies CASSVVGGGSLRNEQFF.